This TCR beta chain was captured by sequencing in a study of molecular identifiers for immune sequencing clone quantification listed by TCRdb under 2018. At the level of the whole study: In a replicate experiment, RNA from roughly 20,000 or 100,000 naive CD8 T cells was split into five aliquots, four of which were sequenced. The study was a methods study using CD8 T cells to benchmark molecular-identifier clustering-based TCR repertoire sequencing (MIDCIRS) and TCR RNA copy counting.

This clonotype occurred many times. No antigen is known for it. Per-base qualities were not stored, and no clone one base away is much larger. According to the germline V gene, CDR1 reads SGHRS and CDR2 reads YFSETQ. The CDR3 runs 18 amino acids, cysteine and phenylalanine included. Only the CDR3 portion is preserved as DNA: 54 bases, with reading frame beginning at the first base. V is cut back by 0 bases and J by 0 bases, with 7 bases in the junction unmatched. Study-level results and caveats: Clones above 20 RNA copies held over 99% of molecules in CMV-specific effector cells but under 1% in naive cells. When barcode sub-clustering was not used, chimeric consensus sequences inflated TCR diversity, with chimeras reaching as high as 47%. The sizes of highly expanded clones could end up underestimated when identical TCR molecules share a barcode. Spiked-in Jurkat TCR RNA equivalent to a single cell was reported to be detectable even among approximately 900,000 naive CD8 T cells. About 2.9 recovered TCR RNA copies per cell were obtained by modeling, versus approximately 9 by digital PCR, implying a capture efficiency of about 30%. The naive libraries included spiked-in Jurkat TCR RNA (around 9 copies' worth), and this RNA is not part of the donor repertoire.

Libraries of naive CD8 T cells were generated from roughly 21,000 to 960,000 sorted cells, with 10%, 30% or 50% of the purified RNA used. Naive CD8 T cells were FACS-sorted as CD8+CD4-CCR7+CD45RA+ on a BD FACSAria II into RLT Plus buffer. To test detection sensitivity, Jurkat RNA equivalent to under 12 TCR copies was spiked into samples of roughly 18,000-1,000,000 naive CD8 T cells. Enrichment of CD8 T cells was performed with RosetteSep CD8+ T Cell Enrichment Cocktail and Ficoll-Paque, after which ACK red cell lysis was carried out. The library was prepared using PCR. TCRdb lists the instrument as Illumina HiSeq 4000. Bulk TCR libraries were prepared as previously described, using TCR primers listed in Table S5. Purification of total RNA was performed with the Qiagen AllPrep DNA/RNA kit. Before any analysis, reads coming from multiple sequencing runs of the same library were combined into one pool. Concerning the study's data processing: Reads were retained only if an exact TCR constant sequence was present, and the retained reads were trimmed to 150 nt and grouped according to their 12-nt molecular barcodes. Reads inside each barcode group were sub-clustered using a 15% Levenshtein threshold, and a quality-weighted consensus sequence was constructed for each RNA molecule. Non-functional sequences were filtered out, along with any lower-count sequence sitting one edit away from another sequence. Barcode sub-clusters with fewer than 20% of the maximum read count were removed, based on fitting two negative binomial distributions. TCRdb reanalyzed the raw reads on its own, using fastp at Q25 for trimming and MiXCR for clone calling, and kept in-frame beta chains. Records with the same CDR3 protein are collapsed into one entry carrying the most frequent genes and DNA. The V and J calls shown here were made by TCRdb, not taken from the authors' results. Here the sample has over 600,000 distinct CDR3 sequences; just under 20% occur a single time. 0.85% of the sample rests with the top ten.

The sequenced material came from naive CD8+ T cells from blood, with Jurkat cell RNA spiked in. According to the study, the label for this sample's cell subset or site signals: FACS-sorted CD8+CD4-CCR7+CD45RA+ naive T cells. The source is a human donor in good health. Some libraries in this study had Jurkat cell RNA spiked in. The rearranged chain carries TRBV5-1 and TRBJ2-3; 10 central nucleotides agree with TRBD2. The nucleotide sequence reads TGCGCCAGCAGCTTGGACCTTAAACTAGCGGGGAGCACAGATACGCAGTATTTT. This codes for CASSLDLKLAGSTDTQYF.